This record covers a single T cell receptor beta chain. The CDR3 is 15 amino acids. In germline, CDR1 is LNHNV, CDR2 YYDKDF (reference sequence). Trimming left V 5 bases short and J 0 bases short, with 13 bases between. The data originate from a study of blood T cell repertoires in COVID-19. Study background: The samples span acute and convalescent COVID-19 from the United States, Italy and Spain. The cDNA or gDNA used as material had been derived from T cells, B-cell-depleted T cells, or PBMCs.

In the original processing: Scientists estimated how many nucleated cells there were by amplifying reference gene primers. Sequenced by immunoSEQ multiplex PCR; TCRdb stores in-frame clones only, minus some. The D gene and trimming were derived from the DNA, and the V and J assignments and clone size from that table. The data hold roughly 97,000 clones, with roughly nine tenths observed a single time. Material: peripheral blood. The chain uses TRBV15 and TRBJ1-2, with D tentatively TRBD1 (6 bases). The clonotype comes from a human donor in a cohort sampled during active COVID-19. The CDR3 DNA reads TGTGCCACCAGCGGCGCGGACAGTACTAACTATGGCTACACCTTC. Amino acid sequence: CATSGADSTNYGYTF. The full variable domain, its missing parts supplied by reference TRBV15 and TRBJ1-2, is DAMVIQNPRYQVTQFGKPVTLSCSQTLNHNVMYWYQQKSSQAPKLLFHYYDKDFNNEADTPDNFQSRRPNTSFCFLDIRSPGLGDTAMYLCATSGADSTNYGYTFGSGTRLTVV.